Listed below are T cell receptor beta chains from one sample, sequenced in a study of technical replicates of blood from a handful of donors. The protocol was immunoSEQ multiplex PCR, while the TCRdb copy is restricted to in-frame clones and leaves out a portion. The table has tens of thousands of clones, 88% seen once. Input material: PBMCs. The receptors originated from a human donor in good health. Some clones in this sample may be carry-over from other donors' samples. Each CDR3 is given with its conserved first and last residue. The D gene is left open where the match is weak. The size field is filled for only some rows; it gives once, few, many or a size class.

clone_size | cdr3_length | j_call | v_call | d_call | cdr3_nt | cdr3_aa
NA | 14 | TRBJ2-3 | TRBV7-7 | NA | TGTGCCAGCAGCTTATCCCCAGGGTCGGATACGCAGTATTTT | CASSLSPGSDTQYF
NA | 16 | TRBJ1-1 | TRBV11-2 | NA | TGTGCCAGCAGCCCCTCAGGGGCCAAGGGGGACACTGAAGCTTTCTTT | CASSPSGAKGDTEAFF
NA | 12 | TRBJ1-2 | TRBV12-5 | TRBD1 | TGTGCTAGTGGGACAGGGAACTATGGCTACACCTTC | CASGTGNYGYTF
NA | 14 | TRBJ2-3 | TRBV19 | TRBD1 | TGTGCCAGTAGTTGGGGACAGGGCGCAGATACGCAGTATTTT | CASSWGQGADTQYF
NA | 16 | TRBJ2-4 | TRBV11-2 | TRBD2 | TGTGCCAGCAGCTATATTAGCGGGGGGGCGAAAAACATTCAGTACTTC | CASSYISGGAKNIQYF
NA | 13 | TRBJ1-1 | TRBV6-5 | NA | TGTGCCAGCAGTTACCCGGGGGGAACTGAAGCTTTCTTT | CASSYPGGTEAFF
NA | 15 | TRBJ2-1 | TRBV30 | TRBD1 | TGTGCCTGGAGTGTACTTCGACAGGGGGTAGATGAGCAGTTCTTC | CAWSVLRQGVDEQFF
NA | 15 | TRBJ2-7 | TRBV7-2 | NA | TGTGCCAGCAGCCGGACTGTACCGGGGTCCTACGAGCAGTACTTC | CASSRTVPGSYEQYF
NA | 15 | TRBJ1-2 | TRBV19 | NA | TGTGCCAGTAGTATTGGCGTAGCAGGGTGGCATGGCTACACCTTC | CASSIGVAGWHGYTF
NA | 17 | TRBJ1-1 | TRBV5-1 | NA | TGCGCCAGCAGCCTTACCGGGTCCAAAGGCACGAACACTGAAGCTTTCTTT | CASSLTGSKGTNTEAFF
NA | 14 | TRBJ1-6 | TRBV6-4 | NA | TGTGCCAGCAGTGTGGACTTGCGGAATTCACCCCTCCACTTT | CASSVDLRNSPLHF
NA | 15 | TRBJ2-5 | TRBV5-1 | NA | TGCGCCAGCAGCTTGCTGGGGGAGGCTCAAGAGACCCAGTACTTC | CASSLLGEAQETQYF
NA | 14 | TRBJ2-1 | TRBV5-1 | NA | TGCGCCAGCAGCTTGGGTGGGGGGTACAATGAGCAGTTCTTC | CASSLGGGYNEQFF
NA | 15 | TRBJ2-2 | TRBV7-3 | TRBD1 | TGTGCCAGCAGCTTAGGGACAGGGTTCACCGGGGAGCTGTTTTTT | CASSLGTGFTGELFF
NA | 13 | TRBJ1-5 | TRBV7-8 | NA | TGTGCCAGCAGCGCCAACTTCAATCAGCCCCAGCATTTT | CASSANFNQPQHF
NA | 13 | TRBJ1-1 | TRBV18 | NA | TGTGCCAGCTCACCCAAGAGGAACACTGAAGCTTTCTTT | CASSPKRNTEAFF
once | 23 | TRBJ2-2 | TRBV30 | NA | TGTGCCTGGAGTGTAACCCTCTGGCGGGCCTCTCAAGAAACCTCAGGTGAGCCCGGGGAGCTGTTTTTT | CAWSVTLWRASQETSGEPGELFF
NA | 15 | TRBJ1-6 | TRBV7-2 | TRBD1 | TGTGCCAGCAGCTTCCAAGGACAGGGGAACTCACCCCTCCACTTT | CASSFQGQGNSPLHF
few | 15 | TRBJ2-5 | TRBV6-5 | NA | TGTGCCAGCAGTTACTCGGGGCAGAAACAAGAGACCCAGTACTTC | CASSYSGQKQETQYF
NA | 14 | TRBJ1-2 | TRBV19 | TRBD1 | TGTGCCAGTAGAGGGGACAGGTTGAACTATGGCTACACCTTC | CASRGDRLNYGYTF
NA | 12 | TRBJ1-1 | TRBV6-6 | NA | TGTGCCAGCGGCGGGGGCAGCACTGAAGCTTTCTTT | CASGGGSTEAFF
NA | 14 | TRBJ1-2 | TRBV27 | TRBD1 | TGTGCCAGCAGTTTAACAGGGGTGGCCTATGGCTACACCTTC | CASSLTGVAYGYTF
NA | 17 | TRBJ1-6 | TRBV1 | NA | TGCACCAGCAGCCAAGATAGGACGGGAGGTAGCTATTCACCCCTCCACTTT | CTSSQDRTGGSYSPLHF
few | 14 | TRBJ1-2 | TRBV5-5 | TRBD1 | TGTGCCAGCAGCTGGGACAGGATCAACTATGGCTACACCTTC | CASSWDRINYGYTF
NA | 13 | TRBJ2-7 | TRBV7-2 | TRBD2 | TGTGCCAGCAGCCTTACTAGCGAGTACGAGCAGTACTTC | CASSLTSEYEQYF
NA | 17 | TRBJ2-2 | TRBV2 | NA | TGTGCCAGCAGTGGGGGTTTTGCTCAGGGGAACACCGGGGAGCTGTTTTTT | CASSGGFAQGNTGELFF